This T cell receptor beta chain was captured in a study of T cells expressing NK-cell markers. The cDNA for TCR beta came from 5'RACE template switching with UMIs. TCRdb re-called the 5' RACE reads; every CDR3 protein appears as one record, without DNA. The specimen's table records about 260,000 distinct CDR3 sequences. Study findings and constraints: Expanded NKG2C+ T cell clones were not confirmed as HCMV-specific.

Germline V gene data show CDR1 as SGHRS and CDR2 as YFSETQ. CDR3 length: 15 amino acids. On this clonotype itself: Antigen: not known.

This sequence originates from a woman between 18 and 70 years old in good health. Sequencing was done on a sample of blood T cells: a sorted CD56 or NKG2C T cell subset, CD4+ or CD8+ T cells, or bulk PBMC T cells (not recorded which). This rearrangement joins TRBV5-1 to TRBJ1-5; TCRdb's D gene call, TRBD1, goes unchecked for lack of DNA. CDR3 loop: CASSLDGASNQPQHF.